The clone carrying this T cell receptor (beta chain) has only one observation. This CDR3 is also generated by other DNA sequences in the sample. Germline V gives CDR1 SGHAT, CDR2 FQNNGV. The CDR3 extends over 15 amino acids. Trimming cost V 5 bases and J 1 base; bases outside gene matches: 4. The data derive from a study of cytomegalovirus exposure and HLA in healthy donors. Across the study: HLA-typed donors contributed 65 million to 95 million unique TCRs, which were held in an early data release.

60 Vbeta and 13 Jbeta primers were used in PCR. Some clones are missing from TCRdb's copy, which holds only in-frame ones; the method was immunoSEQ multiplex PCR. The repertoire holds fewer than 90,000 clones, with almost 80% as singletons. The chain couples TRBV11-2 to TRBJ2-7; 11 bases match TRBD2. The receptor's source is a female donor in good health and CMV-seronegative. Sequencing used PBMCs. The CDR3 sequence is CASSGRLAGSYEQYF. The DNA of the CDR3 is TGTGCCAGCAGCGGAAGACTAGCGGGGTCCTACGAGCAGTACTTC.